This TCR beta chain came from a study of beta chain features in type 1 diabetes. Study-wide results and limits: People with Type 1 diabetes carried modestly yet significantly shorter TCRB CDR3s in all four CD4+ subsets.

This clone was found a few times. Its antigen is unidentified. Germline trimming cut 3 bases from V and 10 bases from J; bases unmatched to any gene: 7. The CDR3 is 15 amino acids. CDR1 is GTSNPN, CDR2 SVGIG, per germline (reference sequence). The authors reverse transcribed all of the isolated RNA, so sequencing captured expressed TCRB transcripts. The table came from immunoSEQ multiplex PCR; TCRdb's copy has only in-frame clones and leaves some out. This table holds some 330,000 clones, approximately 12% found once. This TCR was sampled from a woman aged 18-35 years with type 1 diabetes. Sequences were obtained from naive CD4+ T cells from blood. The rearrangement links TRBV30 to TRBJ2-1; 15 nucleotides match TRBD2. CDR3 DNA: TGTGCCTGGAGCCCCGGGACTAGCGGGAGGCGAGAGCAGTTCTTC. Amino acid sequence: CAWSPGTSGRREQFF.